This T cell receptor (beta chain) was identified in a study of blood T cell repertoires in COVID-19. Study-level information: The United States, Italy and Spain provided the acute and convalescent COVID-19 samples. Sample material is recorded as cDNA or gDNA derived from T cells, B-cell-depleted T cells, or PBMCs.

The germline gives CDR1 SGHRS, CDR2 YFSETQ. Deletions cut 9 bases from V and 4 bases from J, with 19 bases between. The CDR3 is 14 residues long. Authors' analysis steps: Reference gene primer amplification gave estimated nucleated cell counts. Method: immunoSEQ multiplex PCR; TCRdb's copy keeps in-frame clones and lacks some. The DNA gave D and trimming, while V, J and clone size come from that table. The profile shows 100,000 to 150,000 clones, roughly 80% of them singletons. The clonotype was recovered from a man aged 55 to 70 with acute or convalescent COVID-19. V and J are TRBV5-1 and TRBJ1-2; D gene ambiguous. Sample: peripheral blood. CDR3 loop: CATRQSGSVYGYTF. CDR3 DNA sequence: TGCGCCACCAGACAAAGCGGTAGTGTCTATGGCTACACCTTC.